This passage covers 24 T cell receptor beta chains from one sample sequenced in a study of PD-L1 blockade in urothelial cancer. TCRdb keeps only in-frame clones here, not all; method: immunoSEQ multiplex PCR. Altogether about 49,000 clones are present, around nine tenths being singletons, with the ten largest covering 7.5% to 8.5%. The sample was PBMCs, taken around atezolizumab (anti-PD-L1) treatment. These receptor sequences come from a man in his sixties with urothelial cancer.

The rearrangement uses TRBV7-8 and TRBJ2-3, with 8 bases matching TRBD1. V was pared by 5 bases and J by 2 bases, with 15 bases of the junction left unmatched. The CDR3 loop spans 18 amino acids. Germline V gene sequence: CDR1 SGHVS, CDR2 FQNEAQ. CDR3 nucleotides: TGTGCCAGCAGCGGCAAGACAGCCCAGGGGGCAGTCACAGATACGCAGTATTTT. It is translated as CASSGKTAQGAVTDTQYF.

The chain joins TRBV7-2 to TRBJ1-2, with 8 nucleotides matching TRBD1. Germline CDR1 and CDR2: SGHTA and FQGNSA. CDR3 length equals 14 residues. Losses at the gene ends were 2 bases for V and 4 bases for J; bases not matched to a gene: 3. Written as DNA, the CDR3 is TGTGCCAGCAGCTTATCTGGGACAGGCTATGGCTACACCTTC. As protein: CASSLSGTGYGYTF.

Regarding this clone: At one of its ends the junction is not consistent with the germline gene, which may arise from a read error. The chain has TRBV7-2 and TRBJ2-3; possible D gene TRBD1, 5 bases. Germline-derived CDR1 and CDR2 are SGHTA and FQGNSA. The CDR3 runs to 14 residues. The CDR3 sequence: CASSLDRSTDTQYF. In DNA, the CDR3 is TGTGCCAGCAGCTTAGACAGGAGCACCGATACGCAGTATTTT.

A word on this clone: Within the sample, other DNA sequences also encode this same CDR3. The V gene is TRBV7-2, the J gene TRBJ1-6; TRBD1 might be the D (6 bases). This CDR3 is built from 12 residues. Germline assignment: CDR1 SGHTA and CDR2 FQGNSA. Trimming cost V 4 bases and J 8 bases, with 6 bases left between them. In DNA, the CDR3 is TGTGCCAGCAGCTCAGGGGATTCACCCCTCCACTTT. Its translation is CASSSGDSPLHF.

The chain uses TRBV5-8 and TRBJ1-6; D is ambiguous. V was trimmed by 3 bases and J by 7 bases, leaving 20 bases between them. This CDR3 comprises 17 residues. The germline gives CDR1 SGHTS, CDR2 YDEGEE. The CDR3 is CASSSPFSRSSNSPLHF. CDR3 DNA sequence: TGTGCCAGCAGCTCTCCGTTTTCGCGGTCTTCAAATTCACCCCTCCACTTT.

The chain combines TRBV5-5 with TRBJ2-7, with TRBD1 matching 8 bases. Trimming took 0 bases from V and 5 from J; bases not matched to a gene: 4. The CDR3 extends over 14 amino acids. CDR1 SGHKS and CDR2 YYEKEE come from the germline V gene (reference sequence). The CDR3 bases are TGTGCCAGCAGCTTGGATCAGGGGGCGCACGAGCAGTACTTC. It translates to CASSLDQGAHEQYF. The full variable domain, its missing parts supplied by reference TRBV5-5 and TRBJ2-7, is DAGVTQSPTHLIKTRGQQVTLRCSPISGHKSVSWYQQVLGQGPQFIFQYYEKEERGRGNFPDRFSARQFPNYSSELNVNALLLGDSALYLCASSLDQGAHEQYFGPGTRLTVT.

The gene calls are TRBV27 and TRBJ1-4; a weak D match, TRBD1 (5 bases). Germline assignment: CDR1 MNHEY and CDR2 SMNVEV (reference sequence). Trimming removed 6 bases at V and 5 bases at J, with 19 bases between. The CDR3 sequence is 16 residues long. The CDR3 here is CASSPIIWGENEKLFF. In nucleotides, the CDR3 is TGTGCCAGCAGCCCTATTATTTGGGGCGAGAATGAAAAACTGTTTTTT.

The chain joins TRBV27 to TRBJ1-1; 8 nucleotides agree with TRBD1. The length of the CDR3 is 14 residues. The germline V gene has CDR1 MNHEY and CDR2 SMNVEV (reference sequence). J was trimmed by 6 bases and V by 5 bases; bases with no gene match: 8. CDR3 residues: CASSLGQGWAEAFF. DNA of the CDR3: TGTGCCAGCAGTCTCGGACAGGGATGGGCTGAAGCTTTCTTT.

V is TRBV7-9 and J is TRBJ1-2; unclear D gene. The CDR3 is 14 residues long. Germline V gene data show CDR1 as SEHNR and CDR2 as FQNEAQ (reference sequence). The V end was cut by 1 base, the J end by 7 bases, with 13 bases between. The CDR3 region has the DNA TGTGCCAGCAGCTTAGAAGTCTCGGTTGGTGGCTACACCTTC. This sequence encodes CASSLEVSVGGYTF. Full variable domain (outside the CDR3, taken from reference TRBV7-9 and TRBJ1-2): DTGVSQNPRHKITKRGQNVTFRCDPISEHNRLYWYRQTLGQGPEFLTYFQNEAQLEKSRLLSDRFSAERPKGSFSTLEIQRTEQGDSAMYLCASSLEVSVGGYTFGSGTRLTVV.

V is TRBV6-6 and J is TRBJ1-2, with D possibly being TRBD1 (6 bases). CDR1 and CDR2 from the germline V gene are MNHNY and SVGAGI (reference sequence). V was clipped by 6 bases and J by 6 bases, with 17 bases between them. The CDR3 covers 14 residues. CDR3 protein: CASRTQGGRDGYTF. The CDR3 DNA reads as TGTGCCAGCAGAACACAGGGCGGTCGGGATGGCTACACCTTC.

The chain uses TRBV5-1 and TRBJ1-2, with D uncertain. The V end lost 1 base, the J end lost 8 bases, and 18 bases lay between the germline ends. CDR1 SGHRS and CDR2 YFSETQ come from the germline V gene. There are 15 residues in the CDR3. The CDR3 DNA reads as TGCGCCAGCAGCTTGATTGAGGATCGGGGAAGCGGCTACACCTTC. Translating it yields CASSLIEDRGSGYTF.

The chain links TRBV18 to TRBJ2-7; possible D gene TRBD2, 5 bases. Trimming pared 2 bases from V and 1 base from J, leaving 9 bases between. CDR1 is KGHSH, CDR2 LQKENI, per germline. The CDR3 is 14 amino acids. In nucleotides, the CDR3 is TGTGCCAGCTCACCAGGAAGGGAGTCCTACGAGCAGTACTTC. Protein sequence: CASSPGRESYEQYF.

The chain couples TRBV7-9 to TRBJ2-7, with TRBD1 matching over 8 bases. V shed 8 bases and J 6 bases; nucleotides not matched to a gene: 12. The germline gives CDR1 SEHNR, CDR2 FQNEAQ (reference sequence). This CDR3 has 14 amino acids. In DNA form, the CDR3 reads TGTGCCAGCTCAGACTCGGACAGGGCTGGCGAGCAGTACTTC. Its protein product is CASSDSDRAGEQYF.

This clone was counted a single time. V usage is TRBV18 and J usage is TRBJ1-3, with TRBD1 as a possible D gene (6 bases). V was shortened by 0 bases and J by 3 bases, with 9 bases between the two germline ends. Germline values: CDR1 KGHSH, CDR2 LQKENI. CDR3 length: 15 amino acids. CDR3 sequence: CASSPPAGDGNTIYF. CDR3 DNA sequence: TGTGCCAGCTCACCACCGGCAGGGGATGGAAACACCATATATTTT.

The chain joins TRBV7-2 to TRBJ1-4, with 9 bases aligning to TRBD1. This CDR3 has 16 residues. From germline, CDR1 is SGHTA and CDR2 FQGNSA. J lost 3 bases, V lost 1 base, and 3 bases had no gene match. The CDR3 sequence is CASSLVGTGSNEKLFF. The CDR3 DNA reads TGTGCCAGCAGCTTAGTGGGGACAGGGTCTAATGAAAAACTGTTTTTT.

This clone was counted a single time. V and J are TRBV6-1 and TRBJ2-5; D remains unclear. This CDR3 region has 12 residues. V was clipped by 2 bases and J by 5 bases, with 6 bases between them. In germline, CDR1 is MNHNS, CDR2 SASEGT. For the CDR3, the DNA is TGTGCCAGCAGTGAATTGAGGGAGACCCAGTACTTC. It translates to CASSELRETQYF.

The chain links TRBV5-1 to TRBJ1-1, with D perhaps TRBD1 (5 bases). The CDR3 is made up of 14 amino acids. The V end lost 4 bases, the J end lost 5 bases, and 15 bases lay between the germline ends. Per germline, CDR1 SGHRS and CDR2 YFSETQ. The CDR3 protein is CASSGGAEGTEAFF. The CDR3 nucleotides are TGCGCCAGCAGCGGAGGGGCGGAGGGGACTGAAGCTTTCTTT.

V and J are TRBV11-1 and TRBJ2-2; 7 nucleotides match TRBD2. The germline V gene has CDR1 SGHAT and CDR2 FQDESV (reference sequence). The V and J ends lost 0 bases and 7 bases, in that order; junction bases with no gene match: 2. The CDR3 spans 14 residues. In DNA, the CDR3 is TGTGCCAGCAGCTTAGCAGGGGAGGGCGGGGAGCTGTTTTTT. Its protein is CASSLAGEGGELFF.

The CDR3 coding sequence is TGTGCCAGCGGAACCCCCGGGACATCAAATGAAAAACTGTTTTTT. Protein sequence: CASGTPGTSNEKLFF. This chain uses TRBV4-2 with TRBJ1-4, with D possibly matching TRBD1 (6 bases). This CDR3 contains 15 residues. The V end was cut by 8 bases, the J end by 5 bases, with 18 bases between. CDR1 is LGHNA, CDR2 YNFKEQ, per germline.

The gene calls are TRBV5-8 and TRBJ1-2, with a tentative D call TRBD1 (5 bases). Germline-derived CDR1 and CDR2 are SGHTS and YDEGEE. The length of the CDR3 is 15 residues. V was pared by 3 bases and J by 0 bases, with 12 bases between. The CDR3 sequence: CASSSRTPSNYGYTF. DNA for the CDR3: TGTGCCAGCAGCTCCAGGACACCATCTAACTATGGCTACACCTTC.

This rearrangement joins TRBV7-2 to TRBJ1-3; 8 nucleotides line up with TRBD1. From germline, CDR1 is SGHTA and CDR2 FQGNSA. The length of the CDR3 is 16 residues. V was clipped by 0 bases and J by 4 bases; unmatched bases: 5. CDR3 sequence: CASSLAGQGGGNTIYF. In DNA, the CDR3 is TGTGCCAGCAGCTTAGCCGGACAGGGCGGGGGAAACACCATATATTTT.

A single count supports this clone. The chain combines TRBV30 with TRBJ2-6; D ambiguous. This CDR3 is 14 amino acids long. V was clipped by 3 bases and J by 0 bases, with 6 bases between them. Germline-derived CDR1 and CDR2 are GTSNPN and SVGIG (reference sequence). CDR3 loop: CAWRGFSGANVLTF. Here the CDR3 DNA reads TGTGCCTGGAGGGGCTTCTCTGGGGCCAACGTCCTGACTTTC.

The chain is built from TRBV5-1 and TRBJ2-7, with TRBD2 matching over 13 bases. The CDR3 is 16 amino acids. Germline CDR1 reads SGHRS; CDR2 reads YFSETQ. With V trimmed by 3 bases and J by 5 bases, 8 bases remained unmatched. As DNA, the CDR3 is TGCGCCAGCAGCTGGACTAGCGGGGGTGTCGGCAACGAGCAGTACTTC. Protein: CASSWTSGGVGNEQYF.

The CDR3 nucleotides are TGTGCCAGCTCACCGGGGAGTAACTATGGCTACACCTTC. Translated: CASSPGSNYGYTF. The rearrangement links TRBV18 to TRBJ1-2; D is uncertain. This CDR3 has 13 amino acids. Germline values: CDR1 KGHSH, CDR2 LQKENI. V lost 3 bases to trimming and J lost 1 base, with 6 bases between them. Drawing the rest from reference TRBV18 and TRBJ1-2, the complete variable domain is NAGVMQNPRHLVRRRGQEARLRCSPMKGHSHVYWYRQLPEEGLKFMVYLQKENIIDESGMPKERFSAEFPKEGPSILRIQQVVRGDSAAYFCASSPGSNYGYTFGSGTRLTVV.